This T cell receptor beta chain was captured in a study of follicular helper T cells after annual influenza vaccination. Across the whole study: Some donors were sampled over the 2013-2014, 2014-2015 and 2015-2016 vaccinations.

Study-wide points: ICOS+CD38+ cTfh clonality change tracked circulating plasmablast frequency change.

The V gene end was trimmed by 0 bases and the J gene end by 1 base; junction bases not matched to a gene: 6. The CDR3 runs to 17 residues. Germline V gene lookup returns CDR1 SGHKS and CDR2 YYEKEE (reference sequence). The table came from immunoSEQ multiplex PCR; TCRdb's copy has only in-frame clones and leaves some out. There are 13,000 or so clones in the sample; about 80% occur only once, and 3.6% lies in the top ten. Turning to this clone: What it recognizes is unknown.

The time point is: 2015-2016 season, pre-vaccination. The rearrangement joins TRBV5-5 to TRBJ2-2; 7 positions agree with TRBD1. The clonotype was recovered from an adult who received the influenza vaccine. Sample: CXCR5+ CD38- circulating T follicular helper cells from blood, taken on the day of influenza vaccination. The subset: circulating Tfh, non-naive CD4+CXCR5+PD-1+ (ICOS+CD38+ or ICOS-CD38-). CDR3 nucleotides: TGTGCCAGCAGCTTGGGAACAGGGGCGGGGAACACCGGGGAGCTGTTTTTT. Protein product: CASSLGTGAGNTGELFF.